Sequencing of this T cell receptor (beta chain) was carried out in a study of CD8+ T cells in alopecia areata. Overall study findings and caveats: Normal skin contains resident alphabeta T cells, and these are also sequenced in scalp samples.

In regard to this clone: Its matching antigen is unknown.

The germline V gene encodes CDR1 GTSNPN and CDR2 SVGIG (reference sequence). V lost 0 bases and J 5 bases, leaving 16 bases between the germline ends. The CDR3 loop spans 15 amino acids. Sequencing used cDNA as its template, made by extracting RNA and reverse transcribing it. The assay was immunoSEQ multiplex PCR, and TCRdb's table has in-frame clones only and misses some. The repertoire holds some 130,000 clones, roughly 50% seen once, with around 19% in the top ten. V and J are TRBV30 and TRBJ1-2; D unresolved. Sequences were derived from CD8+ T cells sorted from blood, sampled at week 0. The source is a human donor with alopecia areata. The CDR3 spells CAWSVTPGSVYGYTF. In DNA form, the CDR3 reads TGTGCCTGGAGTGTAACTCCAGGCAGCGTGTATGGCTACACCTTC.